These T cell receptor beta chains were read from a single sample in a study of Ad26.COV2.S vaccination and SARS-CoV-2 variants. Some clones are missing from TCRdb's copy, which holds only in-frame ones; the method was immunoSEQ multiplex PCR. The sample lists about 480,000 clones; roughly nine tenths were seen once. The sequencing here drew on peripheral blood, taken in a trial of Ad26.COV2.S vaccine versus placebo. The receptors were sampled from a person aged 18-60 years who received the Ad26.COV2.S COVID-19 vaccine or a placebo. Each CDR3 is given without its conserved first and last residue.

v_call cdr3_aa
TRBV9 ASSVGGGDNQPQH
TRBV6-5 ASSPGGLTGELF
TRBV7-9 ASSLGRDILAEAF
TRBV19 ASSISGSLYEQY
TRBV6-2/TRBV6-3 ASSGGYSNQPQH
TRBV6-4 AGDGVEFNEQF
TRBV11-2 ASSLGSGRAAEQF
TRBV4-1 ASSQVGQGDNEQF
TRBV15 ATSREARTDTQY
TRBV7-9 ASSTQSNQPQH
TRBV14 ASSASGSWNEQF
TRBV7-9 ASSPTPGLAGSNTGELF
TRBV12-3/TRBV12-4 ASSLLAEPQH
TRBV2 ATSALSSTDTQY
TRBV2 ASLDRPNYGYT
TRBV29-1 SAGFRVGGEAF
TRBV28 ASTWGQYYEQY
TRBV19 ASSIAGTDTQY
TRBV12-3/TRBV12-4 ASSLGLGELF
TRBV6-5 ASSLGKTGLSSPLH
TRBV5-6 ASSIVQVYTEAF
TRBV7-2 ASSPPGLAASETQY
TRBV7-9 ASSLAGGGDTQY
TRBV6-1 ASSEFLWAEAF
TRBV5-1 ASSFREPYEQY
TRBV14 ASSQHRGNTGELF
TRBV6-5 ASSETGSSAYEQY
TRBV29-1 SVAVRAGQGVDGELF
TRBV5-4 ASSDRVRNEQF
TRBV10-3 ATDSDSNQPQH
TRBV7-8 ASSLGLAGVLHEQY
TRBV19 ASSISPGGHYGYT
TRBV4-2 ASSQVRASGNTEAF
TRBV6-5 ASSWTSGVYEQY
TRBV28 ASSKRGQGPQETQY
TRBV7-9 ASSSSDGGGYT
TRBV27 ASSLSGRYYEQY
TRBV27 ASSFYAISGGLNQPQH
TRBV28 ASRTSTSTDTQY
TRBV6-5 ASSRRTGFSYEQY
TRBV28 ASSSNSDREEWNQPQH
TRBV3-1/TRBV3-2 ASSRGRASNQPQH
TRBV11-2 ASTQLAPLQETQY
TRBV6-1 ASSEAISDRLDGYT
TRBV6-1 ASSEGTGDSGANVLT
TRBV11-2 ASSLGGRLNEQF
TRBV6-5 ASSRQGQALH